The rows below give T cell receptor beta chains drawn from one sample of a study of cytomegalovirus exposure and HLA in healthy donors. Sequenced by immunoSEQ multiplex PCR; TCRdb stores in-frame clones only, minus some. This repertoire shows around 81,000 clones, around 60% found once; its top ten account for 5.7%. The material sequenced was PBMCs. These receptors were collected from a man younger than 40 in good health and CMV-seropositive. CDR3s include the opening cysteine and the closing phenylalanine or tryptophan. D genes are given only for firm matches.

V	D	J	CDR3
TRBV4-2	TRBD1	TRBJ1-2	CASSPNTGTEYYGYTF
TRBV7-6	TRBD2	TRBJ2-2	CASSLAAGGVGELFF
TRBV29-1	-	TRBJ2-3	CSVEPGPYGTDTQYF
TRBV5-1	-	TRBJ2-4	CASSTGGERAKNIQYF
TRBV19	TRBD2	TRBJ2-7	CASSSWRTSGTYEQYF
TRBV6-6	-	TRBJ1-6	CASNKQGSNSPLHF
TRBV19	-	TRBJ1-1	CASSIYGGLVGTEAFF
TRBV28	-	TRBJ2-7	CASRPSGPGAYEQYF
TRBV28	-	TRBJ2-5	CASSLTILKTQYF
TRBV19	-	TRBJ1-5	CASSSPGPQHF
TRBV5-1	-	TRBJ1-1	CASSLGEDTEAFF
TRBV7-7	TRBD1	-	CASSLTPSDRGKYEQYF
TRBV29-1	TRBD1	TRBJ2-5	CSVGTGGQETQYF
TRBV2	TRBD1	TRBJ1-5	CASRGTGGPQHF
TRBV4-2	-	TRBJ1-3	CASSMARGTGNTIYF
TRBV7-3	-	TRBJ2-5	CASSPLGQIQETQYF
TRBV28	TRBD1	TRBJ1-4	CASTRPGQGSVKLFF
TRBV19	-	TRBJ2-1	CASSPEGQFNNEQFF
TRBV7-2	TRBD2	TRBJ2-7	CASSLDSRKLAGGNEQYF
TRBV11-2	-	TRBJ2-2	CASSLVQGGTGELFF
TRBV19	TRBD1	TRBJ2-7	CASRGQGVGSGDEQYF
TRBV5-1	TRBD1	TRBJ1-1	CASSLAYRGRVEAFF
TRBV7-2	TRBD2	TRBJ2-7	CASSPKGLAGAPSYEQYF
TRBV15	TRBD2	TRBJ2-5	CATKGGRAGETQYF
TRBV2	-	TRBJ1-5	CASSQLRTDYNQPQHF
TRBV5-1	-	TRBJ2-7	CASSAHGGEGAEQYF
TRBV11-2	TRBD1	TRBJ1-2	CASSTLGDRGDPNYGYTF